These 31 T cell receptor beta chains originate from one sample sequenced in a study of blood T cell repertoires in COVID-19. The data were produced by immunoSEQ multiplex PCR, yet TCRdb's version contains in-frame clones alone and is incomplete. Here the sample spans roughly 190,000 clones, 84% being singletons. Sequenced input: PBMCs or T cells enriched from blood (not recorded which). The receptors shown here come from a woman aged 25-40 years who had recovered from COVID-19.

The chain combines TRBV5-1 with TRBJ2-7; 10 bases are a match to TRBD2. V lost 4 bases, J lost 11 bases, and 12 bases stayed unmatched. CDR1 is SGHRS and CDR2 is YFSETQ in the germline V gene. This CDR3 region has 14 residues. Written as DNA, the CDR3 is TGCGCCAGCAGCCTAGGGGTTCTAGCGGGAGTGGAGTACTTC. Translation: CASSLGVLAGVEYF.

The V gene is TRBV11-2, the J gene TRBJ2-1, with D possibly matching TRBD1 (5 bases). The V and J ends lost 3 bases and 8 bases respectively, with 14 bases between them. The V gene's germline CDR1 is SGHAT and CDR2 FQNNGV. The CDR3 covers 14 residues. CDR3 bases: TGTGCCAGCAGCTTGGGATCAGGGTTGGATGAGCAGTTCTTC. Protein product: CASSLGSGLDEQFF.

This chain uses TRBV6-1 with TRBJ2-4; 8 bases match TRBD2. Germline values: CDR1 MNHNS, CDR2 SASEGT. The V gene end was trimmed by 1 base and the J gene end by 0 bases; junction bases not matched to a gene: 11. The CDR3 extends over 19 amino acids. CDR3 in amino acids: CASSEVVGAGGLAKNIQYF. The CDR3 nucleotides are TGTGCCAGCAGTGAAGTTGTGGGGGCGGGAGGTCTAGCCAAAAACATTCAGTACTTC.

The chain carries TRBV19 and TRBJ1-2, with D unresolved. The V gene lost 4 bases and the J gene lost 8 bases, with 14 bases spanning the gap. Germline CDR1 is LNHDA and CDR2 is SQIVND (reference sequence). The CDR3 runs 13 residues. The CDR3 bases are TGTGCCAGTAGTACCTCTAGTCCGTGGGGCTACACCTTC. It encodes CASSTSSPWGYTF.

The J gene is TRBJ1-5, the V gene TRBV23-1; D call uncertain. TRBV23-1 has ORF status, its function being uncertain. This CDR3 contains 18 residues. V was clipped by 4 bases and J by 3 bases, with 22 bases between them. The CDR3 loop reads CASSPVQRRVEPNQPQHF. For the CDR3, the DNA is TGCGCCAGCAGTCCCGTTCAACGTCGAGTTGAGCCCAATCAGCCCCAGCATTTT.

The chain combines TRBV5-4 with TRBJ2-1, with 8 bases lining up with TRBD2. The trim removed 1 base at V and 6 bases at J, leaving 6 bases unmatched. Germline V CDR1 and CDR2: SGHNT, YYREEE (reference sequence). The CDR3 runs 15 residues. CDR3 coding DNA: TGTGCCAGCAGCTTGCCGGGACTAGGCGGCAATGAGCAGTTCTTC. This sequence encodes CASSLPGLGGNEQFF.

The chain couples TRBV5-1 to TRBJ2-1, with 12 bases that match TRBD1. The J segment lost 9 bases and the V segment lost 4 bases, leaving 5 bases of the junction unmatched. The CDR3 totals 14 residues. Per germline, CDR1 SGHRS and CDR2 YFSETQ. The CDR3 region has the DNA TGCGCCAGCAGCCCGGGGGGACAGGGGGCTGAGCAGTTCTTC. It yields the protein CASSPGGQGAEQFF.

This clone was observed a few times. The chain uses TRBV19 and TRBJ1-5, with TRBD1 matching over 7 bases. The V gene end was trimmed by 5 bases and the J gene end by 4 bases; junction bases not matched to a gene: 5. The CDR3 consists of 14 residues. Germline V gene sequence: CDR1 LNHDA, CDR2 SQIVND (reference sequence). The CDR3 DNA reads TGTGCCAGTAGTTTCCAACAGGGGAATCAGCCCCAGCATTTT. It translates to CASSFQQGNQPQHF.

The rearrangement links TRBV12-5 to TRBJ2-1, with a possible D match to TRBD2 (6 bases). The CDR3 runs to 13 residues. CDR1 LGHNT and CDR2 FRNRAP come from the germline V gene. Trimming removed 4 bases from V and 7 bases from J, with 11 bases in between. CDR3 coding DNA: TGTGCTAGTGGTTCCCTAGCGCAAAATGAGCAGTTCTTC. This codes for CASGSLAQNEQFF.

The chain carries TRBV7-2 and TRBJ2-1, with 13 nucleotides matching TRBD2. V dropped 5 bases and J dropped 10; count of bases not matched to a gene: 14. This CDR3 contains 17 residues. From germline, CDR1 is SGHTA and CDR2 FQGNSA. The CDR3 loop reads CASSLLREGLAGWEQFF. The CDR3, as DNA: TGTGCCAGCAGCCTCCTTAGGGAGGGACTAGCGGGGTGGGAGCAGTTCTTC.

This rearrangement joins TRBV3-1 (or the pseudogene TRBV3-2) to TRBJ2-5; 13 bases map to TRBD2. The trim removed 4 bases at V and 9 bases at J, leaving 11 bases unmatched. The germline gives CDR1 LGHDT, CDR2 YNNKEL (reference sequence). CDR3 length equals 16 residues. The CDR3 DNA follows: TGTGCCAGCAGCCCACTGACTAGCGGGGGGCCGGGGGCCCAGTACTTC. This codes for CASSPLTSGGPGAQYF.

This chain links TRBV10-2 with TRBJ2-6; 9 nucleotides line up with TRBD1. Trimming at V came to 1 base and at J to 0 bases, leaving 1 base not matched to a gene. CDR3 length equals 17 residues. CDR1 WSHSY and CDR2 SAAADI come from the germline V gene. For the CDR3, the DNA is TGCGCCAGCAGTGAGTTGGGACAGGGCTCTGGGGCCAACGTCCTGACTTTC. This codes for CASSELGQGSGANVLTF.

CDR3 nucleotide sequence: TGTGCCAGCAGCTTCCCCCCCCGGACTAGCGGAAGCACAGATACGCAGTATTTT. Translated: CASSFPPRTSGSTDTQYF. This rearrangement joins TRBV13 to TRBJ2-3; 10 nucleotides align to TRBD2. This CDR3 contains 18 residues. Germline loops: CDR1 PRHDT, CDR2 FYEKMQ (reference sequence). V was pared by 3 bases and J by 0 bases, with 9 bases of the junction left unmatched.

This clone was counted ten times or more. The rearrangement joins TRBV5-4 to TRBJ2-1; 12 bases agree with TRBD2. The CDR3 spans 15 residues. Trimming at V came to 4 bases and at J to 8 bases, leaving 7 bases not matched to a gene. The germline V gene has CDR1 SGHNT and CDR2 YYREEE (reference sequence). The CDR3 sequence: CASSPRTSGVDEQFF. The CDR3 DNA sequence: TGTGCCAGCAGCCCTAGGACTAGCGGGGTTGATGAGCAGTTCTTC. Complete variable domain (other parts from reference TRBV5-4 and TRBJ2-1): ETGVTQSPTHLIKTRGQQVTLRCSSQSGHNTVSWYQQALGQGPQFIFQYYREEENGRGNFPPRFSGLQFPNYSSELNVNALELDDSALYLCASSPRTSGVDEQFFGPGTRLTVL.

This rearrangement joins TRBV12-3 or TRBV12-4 to TRBJ1-1; D ambiguous. The ends were cut back, 5 bases at V and 4 bases at J, with 8 bases in the middle. The CDR3 is made up of 12 amino acids. CDR3 DNA sequence: TGTGCCAGCAGTAGTACGGGCACTGAAGCTTTCTTT. This encodes CASSSTGTEAFF.

The chain recombines TRBV3-1 (or the pseudogene TRBV3-2) with TRBJ2-3, with D uncertain. Trimming cost V 0 bases and J 6 bases, with 10 bases left between them. The CDR3 contains 14 residues. Germline CDR1 reads LGHDT; CDR2 reads YNNKEL (reference sequence). CDR3 residues: CASSQDPAKDTQYF. CDR3 in DNA: TGTGCCAGCAGCCAAGATCCTGCTAAGGATACGCAGTATTTT.

This clone was recorded only once. V gene TRBV18 combines with J gene TRBJ1-1; no definite D call. The germline gives CDR1 KGHSH, CDR2 LQKENI. The CDR3 is made up of 14 amino acids. The V end lost 6 bases, the J end lost 6 bases, and 17 bases lay between the germline ends. CDR3 DNA sequence: TGTGCCAGCTCTCCCAAGGAGGGTGCGGCTGAAGCTTTCTTT. Amino acids: CASSPKEGAAEAFF. Looking up the rest from reference TRBV18 and TRBJ1-1 gives the full variable domain: NAGVMQNPRHLVRRRGQEARLRCSPMKGHSHVYWYRQLPEEGLKFMVYLQKENIIDESGMPKERFSAEFPKEGPSILRIQQVVRGDSAAYFCASSPKEGAAEAFFGQGTRLTVV.

The V gene is TRBV7-8, the J gene TRBJ1-1; D not resolved. The CDR3 spans 13 residues. Germline CDR1 and CDR2: SGHVS and FQNEAQ. The V end lost 5 bases, the J end lost 8 bases, and 15 bases lay between the germline ends. CDR3 sequence (DNA): TGTGCCAGCAGCCCTCTATCGAGGGTAGAAGCTTTCTTT. Encoded protein: CASSPLSRVEAFF.

The chain's CDR3 is CASSPPLRDTTGELFF. As DNA, the CDR3 is TGTGCCAGCAGTCCCCCCCTCCGGGACACCACCGGGGAGCTGTTTTTT. The chain combines TRBV28 with TRBJ2-2; TRBD1 might be the D (6 bases). CDR3 length: 16 amino acids. Trimming took 5 bases from V and 4 from J, leaving 17 bases between them. Germline values: CDR1 MDHEN, CDR2 SYDVKM.

The chain employs TRBV5-6 and TRBJ2-7; D is perhaps TRBD1 (5 bases). Germline V gene data show CDR1 as SGHDT and CDR2 as YYEEEE. There are 14 residues in the CDR3. Trimming shortened V by 1 base and J by 7 bases, and 15 bases separated the two germline ends. The CDR3 coding sequence is TGTGCCAGCAGCTTGCGGTGGGCAAGGGGTGAGCAGTACTTC. As protein: CASSLRWARGEQYF.

CDR3 DNA sequence: TGTGCCAGCAGCGTAAATCTAACAGGGCCCGAGCAGTACGTC. Translation gives CASSVNLTGPEQYV. The V call is TRBV9, the J call TRBJ2-7, with a weak D call TRBD1 (6 bases). This CDR3 region has 14 residues. V dropped 1 base and J dropped 6 bases, with 14 bases sitting between them. CDR1 is SGDLS and CDR2 is YYNGEE in the germline V gene.

This clone appeared a few times. This chain links TRBV29-1 with TRBJ1-1; TRBD1 is a possible D gene (6 bases). Germline CDR1 is SQVTM and CDR2 is ANQGSEA. The CDR3 runs 14 residues. Trimming shortened V by 0 bases and J by 4 bases, and 12 bases separated the two germline ends. The CDR3, as DNA: TGCAGCGTTGAAGAATCAGGGGCAAGCACTGAAGCTTTCTTT. It is translated as CSVEESGASTEAFF. Full variable domain (outside the CDR3, taken from reference TRBV29-1 and TRBJ1-1): SAVISQKPSRDICQRGTSLTIQCQVDSQVTMMFWYRQQPGQSLTLIATANQGSEATYESGFVIDKFPISRPNLTFSTLTVSNMSPEDSSIYLCSVEESGASTEAFFGQGTRLTVV.

The rearrangement links TRBV11-1 to TRBJ2-5, with a tentative D call TRBD2 (6 bases). The germline CDR1 and CDR2 sequences are SGHAT and FQDESV (reference sequence). The CDR3 extends over 13 amino acids. The V and J ends lost 5 bases and 4 bases respectively, with 11 bases between them. DNA for the CDR3: TGTGCCAGCAGCCAGACTAGAATAGAGACCCAGTACTTC. It is translated as CASSQTRIETQYF.

Comments on this clone: Other DNA sequences in the sample encode the same CDR3. The chain employs TRBV19 and TRBJ1-2, with no clear D. This CDR3 comprises 11 residues. V was shortened by 2 bases and J by 6 bases, with 4 bases between the two germline ends. Germline V gene sequence: CDR1 LNHDA, CDR2 SQIVND (reference sequence). CDR3 loop: CASSIRDGYTF. The CDR3 DNA follows: TGTGCCAGTAGTATAAGAGATGGCTACACCTTC.

J is TRBJ2-1 and V is TRBV24-1, with 7 bases lining up with TRBD1. V was pared by 9 bases and J by 0 bases, with 10 bases of the junction left unmatched. The CDR3 is 16 amino acids. Germline CDR1 KGHDR, CDR2 SFDVKD. DNA of the CDR3: TGTGCCACCGGCAGGGGGAAGAAAAGCTCCTACAATGAGCAGTTCTTC. It yields the protein CATGRGKKSSYNEQFF.

This chain connects TRBV28 to TRBJ1-5, with a possible D match to TRBD1 (5 bases). V lost 7 bases and J 8 bases, leaving 12 bases between the germline ends. This CDR3 contains 12 residues. CDR1 MDHEN and CDR2 SYDVKM come from the germline V gene. This chain's CDR3 is CASKAGLKPQHF. CDR3 bases: TGTGCCAGCAAGGCAGGGCTAAAGCCCCAGCATTTT.

This clone occurred once. The chain joins TRBV6-6 to TRBJ2-7; no reliable D call. The germline CDR1 and CDR2 sequences are MNHNY and SVGAGI (reference sequence). Trimming took 4 bases from V and 7 from J, leaving 8 bases between them. This CDR3 region has 11 residues. The chain's CDR3 is CASSSSLEQYF. In DNA, the CDR3 is TGTGCCAGCAGTTCCTCCTTGGAGCAGTACTTC.

The gene calls are TRBV28 and TRBJ2-2; the D is unclear. The CDR3 is 15 amino acids. The V end lost 5 bases, the J end lost 7 bases, and 17 bases lay between the germline ends. In germline, CDR1 is MDHEN, CDR2 SYDVKM. Written as DNA, the CDR3 is TGTGCCAGCAGTCCCCCAGGTGCGAAAAACGGGGAGCTGTTTTTT. Its translation: CASSPPGAKNGELFF. The variable domain in full, with the rest retrieved from reference TRBV28 and TRBJ2-2, is DVKVTQSSRYLVKRTGEKVFLECVQDMDHENMFWYRQDPGLGLRLIYFSYDVKMKEKGDIPEGYSVSREKKERFSLILESASTNQTSMYLCASSPPGAKNGELFFGEGSRLTVL.

J is TRBJ1-2 and V is TRBV5-4, with D hard to call. There are 12 residues in the CDR3. The germline V and J ends were trimmed by 1 base and 2 bases, with 3 bases remaining between them. Germline CDR1 reads SGHNT; CDR2 reads YYREEE (reference sequence). The CDR3 is CASSLTNYGYTF. The DNA for the CDR3 is TGTGCCAGCAGCTTGACAAACTATGGCTACACCTTC.

This chain uses TRBV5-1 with TRBJ1-1; D unclear. With 1 base removed from V and 5 bases from J, the gap between germline ends came to 9 bases. The CDR3 is 13 amino acids. Germline V gives CDR1 SGHRS, CDR2 YFSETQ. The CDR3 DNA follows: TGCGCCAGCAGCTTGACGAGAGAGACTGAAGCTTTCTTT. Translating gives CASSLTRETEAFF.

The chain has TRBV7-3 and TRBJ1-1; weak D call: TRBD1 (6 bases). CDR1 and CDR2 from the germline V gene are SGHTA and FQGTGA. The CDR3 consists of 19 residues. V dropped 3 bases and J dropped 0 bases, with 23 bases sitting between them. The CDR3: CASSLKGGTGVKMNTEAFF. The CDR3 nucleotides read TGTGCCAGCAGCTTGAAAGGGGGAACAGGAGTGAAAATGAACACTGAAGCTTTCTTT.